This T cell receptor (beta chain) stems from a study of blood T cell repertoires in COVID-19. Sequenced by immunoSEQ multiplex PCR; TCRdb stores in-frame clones only, minus some. The sample has some 50,000 clones; 85% to 90% are singletons. The CDR3 has 15 residues. Trimming took 6 bases from V and 2 from J; bases not matched to a gene: 4. Germline CDR1 is MDHEN and CDR2 is SYDVKM. This rearrangement joins TRBV28 to TRBJ2-7; 13 nucleotides align to TRBD2. The sample consisted of peripheral blood. This TCR was sampled from a human donor in a cohort sampled during active COVID-19. CDR3 nucleotide sequence: TGTGCCAGCAGCCCCGGACTAGCGGGAGCCTACGAGCAGTACTTC. It specifies CASSPGLAGAYEQYF.